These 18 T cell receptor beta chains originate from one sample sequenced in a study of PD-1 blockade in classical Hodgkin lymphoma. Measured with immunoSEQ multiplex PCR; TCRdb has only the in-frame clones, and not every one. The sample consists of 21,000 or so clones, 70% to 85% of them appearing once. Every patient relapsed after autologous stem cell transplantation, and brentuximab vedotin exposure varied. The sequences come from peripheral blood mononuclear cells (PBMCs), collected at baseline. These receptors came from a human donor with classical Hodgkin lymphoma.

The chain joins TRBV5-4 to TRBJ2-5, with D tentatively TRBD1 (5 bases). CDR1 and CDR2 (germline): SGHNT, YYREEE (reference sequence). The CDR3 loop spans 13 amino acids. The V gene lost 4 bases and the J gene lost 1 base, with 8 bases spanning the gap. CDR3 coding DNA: TGTGCCAGCAGCCTGCAGGGCCAAGAGACCCAGTACTTC. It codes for CASSLQGQETQYF. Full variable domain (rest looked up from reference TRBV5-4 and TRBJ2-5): ETGVTQSPTHLIKTRGQQVTLRCSSQSGHNTVSWYQQALGQGPQFIFQYYREEENGRGNFPPRFSGLQFPNYSSELNVNALELDDSALYLCASSLQGQETQYFGPGTRLLVL.

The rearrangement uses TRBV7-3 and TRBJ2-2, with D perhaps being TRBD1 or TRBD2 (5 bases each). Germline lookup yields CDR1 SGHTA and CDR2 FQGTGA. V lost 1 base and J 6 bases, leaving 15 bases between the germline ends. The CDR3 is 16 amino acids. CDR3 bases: TGTGCCAGCAGCTTAATGGGACCAGTAAAGTCCGGGGAGCTGTTTTTT. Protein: CASSLMGPVKSGELFF. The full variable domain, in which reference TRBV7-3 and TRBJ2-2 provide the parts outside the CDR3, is GAGVSQTPSNKVTEKGKYVELRCDPISGHTALYWYRQSLGQGPEFLIYFQGTGAADDSGLPNDRFFAVRPEGSVSTLKIQRTERGDSAVYLCASSLMGPVKSGELFFGEGSRLTVL.

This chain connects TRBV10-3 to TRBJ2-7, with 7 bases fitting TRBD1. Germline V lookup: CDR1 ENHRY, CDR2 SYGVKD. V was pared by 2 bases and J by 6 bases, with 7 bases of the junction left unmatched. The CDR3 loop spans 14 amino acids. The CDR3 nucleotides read TGTGCCATCAGTGAGGACAGGGCGCAATCCGAGCAGTACTTC. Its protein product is CAISEDRAQSEQYF.

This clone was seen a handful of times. CDR3 region: CASSPSGGTSTDTQYF. In nucleotides, the CDR3 is TGCGCCAGCAGTCCCAGCGGGGGGACTAGCACAGATACGCAGTATTTT. The chain joins TRBV4-1 to TRBJ2-3; 9 bases fit TRBD2. V shed 6 bases and J 0 bases; nucleotides not matched to a gene: 7. Germline V gives CDR1 MGHRA, CDR2 YSYEKL. The length of the CDR3 is 16 residues.

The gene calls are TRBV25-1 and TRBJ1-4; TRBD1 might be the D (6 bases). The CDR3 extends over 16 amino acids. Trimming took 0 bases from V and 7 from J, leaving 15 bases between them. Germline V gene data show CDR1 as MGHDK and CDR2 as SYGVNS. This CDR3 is CASSEYAGGGGEKLFF. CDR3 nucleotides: TGTGCCAGCAGTGAATACGCTGGGGGCGGTGGTGAAAAACTGTTTTTT.

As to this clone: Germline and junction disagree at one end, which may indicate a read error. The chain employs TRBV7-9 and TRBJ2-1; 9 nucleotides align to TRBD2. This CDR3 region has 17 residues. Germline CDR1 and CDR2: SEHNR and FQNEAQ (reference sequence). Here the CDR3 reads CASSLGPIAGVGNEQFF. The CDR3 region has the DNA TGTGCCAGCAGTTTAGGCCCTATAGCGGGAGTGGGCAATGAGCAGTTCTTC.

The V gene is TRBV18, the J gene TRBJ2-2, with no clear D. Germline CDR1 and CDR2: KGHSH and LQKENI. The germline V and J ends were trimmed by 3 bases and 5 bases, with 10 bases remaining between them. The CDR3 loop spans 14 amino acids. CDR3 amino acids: CASSPRSKTGELFF. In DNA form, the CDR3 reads TGTGCCAGCTCACCGCGTAGCAAGACCGGGGAGCTGTTTTTT.

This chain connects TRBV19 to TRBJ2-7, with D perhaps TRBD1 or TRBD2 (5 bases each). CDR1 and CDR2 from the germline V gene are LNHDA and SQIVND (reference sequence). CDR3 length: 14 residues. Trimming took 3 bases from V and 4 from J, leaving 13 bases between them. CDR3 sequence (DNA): TGTGCCAGTAGTATGGGCAGATGGGGGTACGAGCAGTACTTC. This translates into CASSMGRWGYEQYF.

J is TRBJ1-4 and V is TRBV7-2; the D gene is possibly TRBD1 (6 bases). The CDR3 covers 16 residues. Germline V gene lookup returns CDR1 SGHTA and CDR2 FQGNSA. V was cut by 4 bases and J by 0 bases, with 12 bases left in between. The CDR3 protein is CASSSDRLATNEKLFF. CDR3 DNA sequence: TGTGCCAGCAGCTCAGACAGGCTCGCAACTAATGAAAAACTGTTTTTT.

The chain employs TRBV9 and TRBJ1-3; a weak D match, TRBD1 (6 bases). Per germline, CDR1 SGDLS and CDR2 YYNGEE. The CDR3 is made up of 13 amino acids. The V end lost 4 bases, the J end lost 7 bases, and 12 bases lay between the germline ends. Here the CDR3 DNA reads TGTGCCAGCAGCACGGGGGCGGTGAACACCATATATTTT. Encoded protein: CASSTGAVNTIYF.

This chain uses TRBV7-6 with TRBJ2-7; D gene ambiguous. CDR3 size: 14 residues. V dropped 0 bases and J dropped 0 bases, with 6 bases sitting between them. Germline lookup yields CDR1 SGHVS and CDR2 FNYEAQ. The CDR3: CASSLAISSYEQYF. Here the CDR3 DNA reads TGTGCCAGCAGCTTAGCGATCAGCTCCTACGAGCAGTACTTC. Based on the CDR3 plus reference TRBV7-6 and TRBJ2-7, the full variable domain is GAGVSQSPRYKVTKRGQDVALRCDPISGHVSLYWYRQALGQGPEFLTYFNYEAQQDKSGLPNDRFSAERPEGSISTLTIQRTEQRDSAMYRCASSLAISSYEQYFGPGTRLTVT.

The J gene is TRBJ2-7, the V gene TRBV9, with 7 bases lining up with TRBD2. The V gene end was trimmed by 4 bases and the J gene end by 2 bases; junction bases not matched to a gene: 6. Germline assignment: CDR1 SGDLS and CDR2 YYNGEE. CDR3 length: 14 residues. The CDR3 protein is CASSPRLAPYEQYF. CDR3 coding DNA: TGTGCCAGCAGCCCCCGACTAGCCCCCTACGAGCAGTACTTC.

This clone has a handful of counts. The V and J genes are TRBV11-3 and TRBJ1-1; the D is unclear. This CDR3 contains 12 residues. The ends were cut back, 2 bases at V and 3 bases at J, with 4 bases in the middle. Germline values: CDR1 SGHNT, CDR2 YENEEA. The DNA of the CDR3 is TGTGCCAGCAGCTTACCATACACTGAAGCTTTCTTT. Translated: CASSLPYTEAFF. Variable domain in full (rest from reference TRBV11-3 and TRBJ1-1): EAGVVQSPRYKIIEKKQPVAFWCNPISGHNTLYWYLQNLGQGPELLIRYENEEAVDDSQLPKDRFSAERLKGVDSTLKIQPAELGDSAVYLCASSLPYTEAFFGQGTRLTVV.

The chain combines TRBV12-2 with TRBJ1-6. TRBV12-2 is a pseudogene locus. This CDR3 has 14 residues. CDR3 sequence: CASRPTGLNSPLHF. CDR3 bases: TGTGCAAGTCGTCCCACGGGGCTCAATTCACCCCTCCACTTT.

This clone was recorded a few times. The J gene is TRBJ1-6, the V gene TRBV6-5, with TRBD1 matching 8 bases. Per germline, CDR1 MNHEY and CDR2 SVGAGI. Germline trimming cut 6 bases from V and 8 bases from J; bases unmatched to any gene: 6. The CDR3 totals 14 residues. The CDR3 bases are TGTGCCAGCAGGGGTACAGGGGGACATTCACCCCTCCACTTT. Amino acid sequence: CASRGTGGHSPLHF.

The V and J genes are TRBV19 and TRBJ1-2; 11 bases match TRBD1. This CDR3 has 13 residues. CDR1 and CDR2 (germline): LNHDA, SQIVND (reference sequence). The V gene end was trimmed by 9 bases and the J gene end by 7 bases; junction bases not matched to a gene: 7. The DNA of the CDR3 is TGTGCCAGCCGCCGGACAGGGGGCAGTGGCTACACCTTC. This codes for CASRRTGGSGYTF.

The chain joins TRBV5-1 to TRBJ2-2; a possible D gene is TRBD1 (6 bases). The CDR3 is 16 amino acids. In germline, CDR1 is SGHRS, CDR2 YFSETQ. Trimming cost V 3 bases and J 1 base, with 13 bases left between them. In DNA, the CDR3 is TGCGCCAGCAGCTCGCCTAAACAGGGGAACACCGGGGAGCTGTTTTTT. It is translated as CASSSPKQGNTGELFF.

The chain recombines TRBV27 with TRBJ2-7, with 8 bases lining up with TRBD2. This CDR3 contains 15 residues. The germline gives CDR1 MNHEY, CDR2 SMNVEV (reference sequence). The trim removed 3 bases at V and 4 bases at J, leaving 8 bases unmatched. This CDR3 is CASSFGGGSSYEQYF. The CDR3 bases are TGTGCCAGCAGTTTTGGCGGGGGGTCTTCTTACGAGCAGTACTTC.